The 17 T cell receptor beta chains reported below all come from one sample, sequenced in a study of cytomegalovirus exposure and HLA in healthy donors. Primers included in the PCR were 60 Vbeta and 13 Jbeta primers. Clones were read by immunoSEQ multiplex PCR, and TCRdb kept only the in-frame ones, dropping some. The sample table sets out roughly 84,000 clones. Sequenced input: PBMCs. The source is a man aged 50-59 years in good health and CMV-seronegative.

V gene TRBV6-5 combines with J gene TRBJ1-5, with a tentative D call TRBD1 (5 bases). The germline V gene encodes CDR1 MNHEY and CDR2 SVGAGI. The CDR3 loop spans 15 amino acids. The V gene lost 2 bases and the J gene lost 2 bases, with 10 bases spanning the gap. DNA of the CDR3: TGTGCCAGCAGTTACAGGGGTTTACGCAATCAGCCCCAGCATTTT. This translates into CASSYRGLRNQPQHF.

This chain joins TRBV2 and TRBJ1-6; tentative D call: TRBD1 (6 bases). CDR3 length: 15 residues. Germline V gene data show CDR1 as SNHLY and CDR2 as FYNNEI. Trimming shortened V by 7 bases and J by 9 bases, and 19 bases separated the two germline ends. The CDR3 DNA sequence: TGTGCCAGCACCACTCTCAGGGGACGTGGTTCACCCCTCCACTTT. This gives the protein CASTTLRGRGSPLHF.

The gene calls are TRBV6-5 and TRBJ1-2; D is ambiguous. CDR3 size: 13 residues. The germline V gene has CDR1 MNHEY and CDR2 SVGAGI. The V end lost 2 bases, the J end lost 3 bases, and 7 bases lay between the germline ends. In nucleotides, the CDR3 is TGTGCCAGCAGTTACGACAACGACTATGGCTACACCTTC. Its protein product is CASSYDNDYGYTF.

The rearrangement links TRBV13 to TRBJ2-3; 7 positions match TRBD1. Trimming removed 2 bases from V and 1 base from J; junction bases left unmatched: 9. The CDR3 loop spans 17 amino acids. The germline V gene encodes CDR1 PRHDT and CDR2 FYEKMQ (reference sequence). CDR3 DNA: TGTGCCAGCAGCTTACCCAGGGGGAGCGCTGGCACAGATACGCAGTATTTT. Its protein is CASSLPRGSAGTDTQYF.

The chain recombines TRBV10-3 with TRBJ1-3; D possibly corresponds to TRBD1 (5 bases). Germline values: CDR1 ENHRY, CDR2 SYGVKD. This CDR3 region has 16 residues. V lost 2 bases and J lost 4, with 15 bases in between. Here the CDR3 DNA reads TGTGCCATCAGTGAGACCCTCGTGGCAGGGGGAAACACCATATATTTT. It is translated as CAISETLVAGGNTIYF.

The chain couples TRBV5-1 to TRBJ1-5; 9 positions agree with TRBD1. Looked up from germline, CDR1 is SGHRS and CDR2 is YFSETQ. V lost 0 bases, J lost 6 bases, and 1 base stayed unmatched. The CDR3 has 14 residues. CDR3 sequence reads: CASSLGQGVQPQHF. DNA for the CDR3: TGCGCCAGCAGCTTGGGACAGGGGGTTCAGCCCCAGCATTTT.

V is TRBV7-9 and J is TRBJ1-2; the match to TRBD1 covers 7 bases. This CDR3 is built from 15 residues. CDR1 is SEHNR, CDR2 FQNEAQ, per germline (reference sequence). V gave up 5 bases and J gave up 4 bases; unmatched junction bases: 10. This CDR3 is CASSDRAGEPYGYTF. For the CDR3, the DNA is TGTGCCAGCAGCGACAGGGCAGGGGAACCCTATGGCTACACCTTC. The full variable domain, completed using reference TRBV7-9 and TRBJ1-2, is DTGVSQNPRHKITKRGQNVTFRCDPISEHNRLYWYRQTLGQGPEFLTYFQNEAQLEKSRLLSDRFSAERPKGSFSTLEIQRTEQGDSAMYLCASSDRAGEPYGYTFGSGTRLTVV.

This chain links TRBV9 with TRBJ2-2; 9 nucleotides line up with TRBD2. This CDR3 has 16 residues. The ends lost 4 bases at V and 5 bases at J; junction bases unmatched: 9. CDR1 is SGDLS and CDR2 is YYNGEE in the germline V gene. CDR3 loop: CASSSWVAGVTGELFF. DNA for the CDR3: TGTGCCAGCAGCTCCTGGGTAGCGGGGGTTACCGGGGAGCTGTTTTTT.

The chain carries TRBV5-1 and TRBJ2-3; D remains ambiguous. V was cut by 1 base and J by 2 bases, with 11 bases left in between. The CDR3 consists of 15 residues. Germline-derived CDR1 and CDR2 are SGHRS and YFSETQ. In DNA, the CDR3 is TGCGCCAGCAGCTTGACGCAGGTCACCACAGATACGCAGTATTTT. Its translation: CASSLTQVTTDTQYF.

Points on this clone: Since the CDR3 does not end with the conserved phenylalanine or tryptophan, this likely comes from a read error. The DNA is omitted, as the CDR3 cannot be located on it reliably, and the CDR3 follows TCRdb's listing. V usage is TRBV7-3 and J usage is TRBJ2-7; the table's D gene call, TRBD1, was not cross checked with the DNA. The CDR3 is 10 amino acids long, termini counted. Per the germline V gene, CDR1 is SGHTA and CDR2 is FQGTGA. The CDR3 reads CASSVDRGRI.

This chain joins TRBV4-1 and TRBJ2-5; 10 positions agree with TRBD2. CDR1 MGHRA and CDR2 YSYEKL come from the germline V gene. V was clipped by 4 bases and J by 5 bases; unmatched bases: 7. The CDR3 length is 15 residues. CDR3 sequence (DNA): TGCGCCAGCAGCCTTAGCGGGGGGTCGGGGGAGACCCAGTACTTC. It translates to CASSLSGGSGETQYF.

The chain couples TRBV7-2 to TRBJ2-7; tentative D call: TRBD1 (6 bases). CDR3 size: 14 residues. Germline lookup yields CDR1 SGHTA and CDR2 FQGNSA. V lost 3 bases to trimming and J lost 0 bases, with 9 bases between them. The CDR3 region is CASSLTQGSYEQYF. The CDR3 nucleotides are TGTGCCAGCAGCTTGACACAGGGCTCCTACGAGCAGTACTTC.

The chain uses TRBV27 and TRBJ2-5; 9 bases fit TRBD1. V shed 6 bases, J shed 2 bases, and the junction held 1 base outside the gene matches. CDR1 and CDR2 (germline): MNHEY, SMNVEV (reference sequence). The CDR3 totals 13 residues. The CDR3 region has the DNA TGTGCCAGCAGGGGACAGGGACAAGAGACCCAGTACTTC. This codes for CASRGQGQETQYF.

As DNA, the CDR3 is TGTGCCAGCAGCTTGCGACAGGGTGGTGAAGCTTTCTTT. The encoded protein is CASSLRQGGEAFF. The chain employs TRBV7-9 and TRBJ1-1; 7 bases fit TRBD1. CDR1 is SEHNR, CDR2 FQNEAQ, per germline (reference sequence). Trimming took 3 bases from V and 7 from J; bases not matched to a gene: 5. This CDR3 is 13 amino acids long.

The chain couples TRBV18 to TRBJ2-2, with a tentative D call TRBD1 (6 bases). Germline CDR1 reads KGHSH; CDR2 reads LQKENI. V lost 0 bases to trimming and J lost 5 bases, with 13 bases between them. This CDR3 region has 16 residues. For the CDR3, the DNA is TGTGCCAGCTCACCACCGCAGGGGCCGTATACCGGGGAGCTGTTTTTT. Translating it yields CASSPPQGPYTGELFF.

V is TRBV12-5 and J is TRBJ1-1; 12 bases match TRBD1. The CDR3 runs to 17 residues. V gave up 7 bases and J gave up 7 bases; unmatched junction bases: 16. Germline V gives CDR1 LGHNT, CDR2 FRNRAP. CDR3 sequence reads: CASDSSPGQGAKGEAFF. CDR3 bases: TGTGCTAGTGACTCTTCACCGGGACAGGGGGCTAAGGGTGAAGCTTTCTTT.

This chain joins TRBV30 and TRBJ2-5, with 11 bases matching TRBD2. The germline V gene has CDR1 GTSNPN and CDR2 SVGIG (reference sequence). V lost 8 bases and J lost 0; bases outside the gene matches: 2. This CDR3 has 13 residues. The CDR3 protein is CAQTSGDQETQYF. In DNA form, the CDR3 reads TGTGCCCAGACTAGCGGGGACCAAGAGACCCAGTACTTC.